This T cell receptor (beta chain) appears in the sequencing data of a study of blood T cell repertoires in COVID-19. Study details: PBMCs, B-cell-depleted T cells, or T cells provided the cDNA or gDNA that made up the material.

Only in-frame clones appear in the TCRdb table, and some are missing; sequencing was by immunoSEQ multiplex PCR. The sample has 410,000 or so clones, about nine tenths seen once; the top ten hold about 1.6%. In Seattle, patients joined the study during active infection and were tracked longitudinally. V was clipped by 6 bases and J by 9 bases; unmatched bases: 9. The CDR3 runs 15 residues. The germline V gene has CDR1 KGHSH and CDR2 LQKENI. V gene TRBV18 combines with J gene TRBJ1-6, with 9 positions matching TRBD1. The receptor was derived from a woman aged 40 to 50 with COVID-19, enrolled during active disease. The sample consisted of peripheral blood. This CDR3 reads CASSEGTGSLSPLHF. CDR3 nucleotides: TGTGCCAGCTCGGAAGGGACAGGGAGTCTTTCACCCCTCCACTTT.